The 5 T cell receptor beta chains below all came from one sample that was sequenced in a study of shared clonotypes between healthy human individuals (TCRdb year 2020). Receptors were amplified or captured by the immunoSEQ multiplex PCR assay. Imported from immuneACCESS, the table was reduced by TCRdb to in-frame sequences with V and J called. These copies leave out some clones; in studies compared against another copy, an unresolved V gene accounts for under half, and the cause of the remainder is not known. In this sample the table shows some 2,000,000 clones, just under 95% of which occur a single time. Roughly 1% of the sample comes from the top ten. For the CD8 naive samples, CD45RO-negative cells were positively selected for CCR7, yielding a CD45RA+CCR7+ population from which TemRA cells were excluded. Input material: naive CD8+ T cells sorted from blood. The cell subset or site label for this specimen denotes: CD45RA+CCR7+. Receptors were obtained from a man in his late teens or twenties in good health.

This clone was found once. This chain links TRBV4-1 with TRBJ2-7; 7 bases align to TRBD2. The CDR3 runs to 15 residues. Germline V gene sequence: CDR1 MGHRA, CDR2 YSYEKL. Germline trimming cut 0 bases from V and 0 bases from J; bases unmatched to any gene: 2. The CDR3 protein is CASSQETSISYEQYF. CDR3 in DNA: TGCGCCAGCAGCCAAGAGACTAGCATCTCCTACGAGCAGTACTTC.

The CDR3 DNA is TGTGCCAGCAGCCCAGAAGGGCCGGGGGGGTTCTGGGATACGCAGTATTTT. It specifies CASSPEGPGGFWDTQYF. The chain links TRBV7-9 to TRBJ2-3; 8 nucleotides match TRBD2. Germline V gene data show CDR1 as SEHNR and CDR2 as FQNEAQ (reference sequence). V was clipped by 5 bases and J by 6 bases; unmatched bases: 16. This CDR3 contains 17 residues.

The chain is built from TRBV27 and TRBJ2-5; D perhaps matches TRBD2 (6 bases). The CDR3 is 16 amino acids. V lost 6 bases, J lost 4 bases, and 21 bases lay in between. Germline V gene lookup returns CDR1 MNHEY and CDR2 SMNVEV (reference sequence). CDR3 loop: CASSLGLPGSLETQYF. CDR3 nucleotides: TGTGCCAGCAGCTTGGGTCTACCCGGGAGTTTAGAGACCCAGTACTTC.

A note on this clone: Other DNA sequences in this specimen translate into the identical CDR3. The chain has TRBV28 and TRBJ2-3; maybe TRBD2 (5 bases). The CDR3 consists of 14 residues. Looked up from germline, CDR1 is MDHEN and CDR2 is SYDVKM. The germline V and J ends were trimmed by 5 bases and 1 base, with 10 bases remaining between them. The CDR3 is CASSLSGGTDTQYF. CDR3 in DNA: TGTGCCAGCAGTCTGAGCGGCGGCACAGATACGCAGTATTTT. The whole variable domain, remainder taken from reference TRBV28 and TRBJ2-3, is DVKVTQSSRYLVKRTGEKVFLECVQDMDHENMFWYRQDPGLGLRLIYFSYDVKMKEKGDIPEGYSVSREKKERFSLILESASTNQTSMYLCASSLSGGTDTQYFGPGTRLTVL.

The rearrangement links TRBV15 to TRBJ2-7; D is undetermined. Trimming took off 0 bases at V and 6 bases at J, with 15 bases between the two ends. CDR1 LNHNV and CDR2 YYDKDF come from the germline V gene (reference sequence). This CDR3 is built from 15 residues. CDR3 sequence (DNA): TGTGCCACCAGCAGAGATCGCGGCGTTTCGAGCGAGCAGTACTTC. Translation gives CATSRDRGVSSEQYF.